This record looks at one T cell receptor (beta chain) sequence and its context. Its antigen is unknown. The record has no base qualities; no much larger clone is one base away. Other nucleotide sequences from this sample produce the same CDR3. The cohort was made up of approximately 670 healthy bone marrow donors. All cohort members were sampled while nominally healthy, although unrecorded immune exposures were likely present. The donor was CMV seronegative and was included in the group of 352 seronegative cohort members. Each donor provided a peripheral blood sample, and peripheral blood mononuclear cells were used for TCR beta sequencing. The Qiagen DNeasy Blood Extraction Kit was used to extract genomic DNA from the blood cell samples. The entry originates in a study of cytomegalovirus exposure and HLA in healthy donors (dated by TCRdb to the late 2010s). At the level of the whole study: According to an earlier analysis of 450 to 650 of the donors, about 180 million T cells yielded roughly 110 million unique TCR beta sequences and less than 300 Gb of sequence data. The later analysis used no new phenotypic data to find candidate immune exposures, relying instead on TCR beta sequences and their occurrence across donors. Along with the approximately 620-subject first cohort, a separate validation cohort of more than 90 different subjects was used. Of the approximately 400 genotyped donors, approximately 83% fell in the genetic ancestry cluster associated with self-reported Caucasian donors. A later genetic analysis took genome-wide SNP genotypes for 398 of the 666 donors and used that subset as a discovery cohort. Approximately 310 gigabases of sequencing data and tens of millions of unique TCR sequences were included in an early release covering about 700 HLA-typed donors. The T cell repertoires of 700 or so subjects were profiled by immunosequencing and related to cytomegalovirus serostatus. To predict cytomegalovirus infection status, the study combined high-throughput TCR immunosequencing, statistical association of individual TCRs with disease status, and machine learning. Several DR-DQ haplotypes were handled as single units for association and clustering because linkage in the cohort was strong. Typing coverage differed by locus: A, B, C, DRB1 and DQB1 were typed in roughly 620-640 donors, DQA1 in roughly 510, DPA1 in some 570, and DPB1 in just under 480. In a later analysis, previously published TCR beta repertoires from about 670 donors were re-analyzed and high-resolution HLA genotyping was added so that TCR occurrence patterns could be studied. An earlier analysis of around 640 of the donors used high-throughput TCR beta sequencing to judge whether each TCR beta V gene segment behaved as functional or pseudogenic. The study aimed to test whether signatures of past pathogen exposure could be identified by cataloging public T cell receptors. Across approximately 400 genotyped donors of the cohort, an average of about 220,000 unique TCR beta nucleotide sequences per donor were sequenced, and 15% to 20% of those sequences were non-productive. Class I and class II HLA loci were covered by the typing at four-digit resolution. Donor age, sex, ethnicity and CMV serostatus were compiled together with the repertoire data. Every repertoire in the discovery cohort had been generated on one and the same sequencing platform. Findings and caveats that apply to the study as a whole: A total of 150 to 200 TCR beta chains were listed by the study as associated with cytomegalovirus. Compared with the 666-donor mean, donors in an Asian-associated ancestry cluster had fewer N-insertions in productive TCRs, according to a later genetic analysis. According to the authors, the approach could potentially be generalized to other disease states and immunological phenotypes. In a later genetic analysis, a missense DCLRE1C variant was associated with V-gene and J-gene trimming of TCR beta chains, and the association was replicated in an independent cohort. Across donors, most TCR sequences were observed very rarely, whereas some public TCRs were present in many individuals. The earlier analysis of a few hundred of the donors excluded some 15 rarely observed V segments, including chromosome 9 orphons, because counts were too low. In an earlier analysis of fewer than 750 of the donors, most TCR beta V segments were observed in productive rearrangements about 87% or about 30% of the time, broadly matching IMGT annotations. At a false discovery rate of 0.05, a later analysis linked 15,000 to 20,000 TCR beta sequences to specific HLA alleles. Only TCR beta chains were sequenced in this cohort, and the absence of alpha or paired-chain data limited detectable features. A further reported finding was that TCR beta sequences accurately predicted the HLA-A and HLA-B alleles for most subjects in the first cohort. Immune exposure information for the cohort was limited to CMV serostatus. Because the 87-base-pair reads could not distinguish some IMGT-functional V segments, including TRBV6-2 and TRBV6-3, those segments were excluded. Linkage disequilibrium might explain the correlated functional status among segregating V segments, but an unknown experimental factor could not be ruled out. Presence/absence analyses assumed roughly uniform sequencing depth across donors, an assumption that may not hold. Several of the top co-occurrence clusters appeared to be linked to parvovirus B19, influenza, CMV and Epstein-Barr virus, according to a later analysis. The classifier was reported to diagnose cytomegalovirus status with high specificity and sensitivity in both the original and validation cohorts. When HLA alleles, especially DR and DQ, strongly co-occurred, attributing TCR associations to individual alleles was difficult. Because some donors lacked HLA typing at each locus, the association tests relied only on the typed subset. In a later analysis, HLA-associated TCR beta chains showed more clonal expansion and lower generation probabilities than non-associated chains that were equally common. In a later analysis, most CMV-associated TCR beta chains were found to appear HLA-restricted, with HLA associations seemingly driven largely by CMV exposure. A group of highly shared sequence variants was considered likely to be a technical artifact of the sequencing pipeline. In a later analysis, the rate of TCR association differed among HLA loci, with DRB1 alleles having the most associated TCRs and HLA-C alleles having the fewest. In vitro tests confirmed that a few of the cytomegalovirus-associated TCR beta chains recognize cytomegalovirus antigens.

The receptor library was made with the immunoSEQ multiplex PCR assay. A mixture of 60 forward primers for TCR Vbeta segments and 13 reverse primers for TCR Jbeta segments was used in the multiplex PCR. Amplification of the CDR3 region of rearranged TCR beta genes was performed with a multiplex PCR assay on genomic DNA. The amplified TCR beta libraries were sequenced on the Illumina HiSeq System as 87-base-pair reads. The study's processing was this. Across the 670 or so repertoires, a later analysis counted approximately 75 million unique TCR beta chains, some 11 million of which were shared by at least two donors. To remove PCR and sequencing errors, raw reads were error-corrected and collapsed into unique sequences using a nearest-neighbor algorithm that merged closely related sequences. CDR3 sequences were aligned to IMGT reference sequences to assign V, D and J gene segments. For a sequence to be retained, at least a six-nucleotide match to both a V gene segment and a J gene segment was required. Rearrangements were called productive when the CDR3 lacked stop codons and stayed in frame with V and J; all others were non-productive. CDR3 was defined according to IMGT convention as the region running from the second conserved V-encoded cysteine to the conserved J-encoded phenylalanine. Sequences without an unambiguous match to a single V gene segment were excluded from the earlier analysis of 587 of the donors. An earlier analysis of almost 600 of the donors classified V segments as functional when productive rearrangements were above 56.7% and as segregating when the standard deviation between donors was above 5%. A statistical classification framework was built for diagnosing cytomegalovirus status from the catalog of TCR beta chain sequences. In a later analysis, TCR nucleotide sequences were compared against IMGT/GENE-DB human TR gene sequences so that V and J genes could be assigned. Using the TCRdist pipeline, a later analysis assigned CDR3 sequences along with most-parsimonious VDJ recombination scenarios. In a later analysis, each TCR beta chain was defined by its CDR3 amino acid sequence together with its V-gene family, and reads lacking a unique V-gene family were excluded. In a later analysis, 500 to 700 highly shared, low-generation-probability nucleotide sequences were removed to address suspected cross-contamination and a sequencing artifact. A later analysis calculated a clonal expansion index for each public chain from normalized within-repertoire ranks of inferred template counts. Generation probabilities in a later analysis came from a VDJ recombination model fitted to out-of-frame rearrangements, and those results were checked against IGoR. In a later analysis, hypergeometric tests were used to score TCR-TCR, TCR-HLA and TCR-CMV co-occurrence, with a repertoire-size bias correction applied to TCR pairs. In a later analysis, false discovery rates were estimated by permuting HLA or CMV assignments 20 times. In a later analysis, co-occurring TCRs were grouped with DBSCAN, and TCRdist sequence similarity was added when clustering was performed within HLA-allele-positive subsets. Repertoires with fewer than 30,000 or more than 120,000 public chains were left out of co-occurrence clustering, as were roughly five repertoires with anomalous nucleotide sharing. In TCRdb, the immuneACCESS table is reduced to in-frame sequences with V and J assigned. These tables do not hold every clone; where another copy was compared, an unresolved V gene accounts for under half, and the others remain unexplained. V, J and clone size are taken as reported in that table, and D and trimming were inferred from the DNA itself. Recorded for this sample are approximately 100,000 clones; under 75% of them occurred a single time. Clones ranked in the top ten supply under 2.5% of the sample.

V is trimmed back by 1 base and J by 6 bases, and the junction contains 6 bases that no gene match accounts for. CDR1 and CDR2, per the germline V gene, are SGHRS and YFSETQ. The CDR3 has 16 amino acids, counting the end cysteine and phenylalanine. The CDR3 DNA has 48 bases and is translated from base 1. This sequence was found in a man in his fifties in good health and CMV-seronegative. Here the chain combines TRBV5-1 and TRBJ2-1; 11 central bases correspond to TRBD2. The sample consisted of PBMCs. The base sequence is TGCGCCAGCAGCTTGCCACTAGCGGGAGCCCGCAATGAGCAGTTCTTC. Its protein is CASSLPLAGARNEQFF.